The T cell receptor (beta chain) described here comes from a study of blood T cell repertoires in COVID-19. Study as a whole: Samples of COVID-19 (acute and convalescent) were obtained from the United States, Italy and Spain. Sources were T cells, B-cell-depleted T cells, or PBMCs; the material itself was cDNA or gDNA.

V was cut by 2 bases and J by 3 bases, with 9 bases left in between. The CDR3 runs to 13 residues. The germline gives CDR1 SGHNT, CDR2 YYREEE (reference sequence). The table came from immunoSEQ multiplex PCR; TCRdb's copy has only in-frame clones and leaves some out. The sample has 200,000 to 300,000 clones, around 87% seen once. This TCR was recovered from a woman between 40 and 50 years old who had recovered from COVID-19. Sequencing used peripheral blood. The chain joins TRBV5-4 to TRBJ2-7; D perhaps matches TRBD2 (5 bases). CDR3 in DNA: TGTGCCAGCAGCTTCCCCGGGAACTACGAGCAGTACTTC. The encoded protein is CASSFPGNYEQYF.